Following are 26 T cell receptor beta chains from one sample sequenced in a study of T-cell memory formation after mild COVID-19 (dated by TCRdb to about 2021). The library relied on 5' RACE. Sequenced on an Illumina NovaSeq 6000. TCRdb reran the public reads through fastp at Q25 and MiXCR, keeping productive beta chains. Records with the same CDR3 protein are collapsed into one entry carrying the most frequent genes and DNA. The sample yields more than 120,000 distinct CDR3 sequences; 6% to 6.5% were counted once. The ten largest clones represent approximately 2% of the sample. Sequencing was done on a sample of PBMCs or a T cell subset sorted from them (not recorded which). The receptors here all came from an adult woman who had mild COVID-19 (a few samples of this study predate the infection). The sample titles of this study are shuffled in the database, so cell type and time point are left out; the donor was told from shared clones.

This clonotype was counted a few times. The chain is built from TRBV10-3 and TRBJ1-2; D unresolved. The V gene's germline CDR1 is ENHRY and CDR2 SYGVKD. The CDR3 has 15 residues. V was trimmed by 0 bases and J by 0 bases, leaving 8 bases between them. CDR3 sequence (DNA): TGTGCCATCAGTGAGTCTGGGAGGGCTAACTATGGCTACACCTTC. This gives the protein CAISESGRANYGYTF.

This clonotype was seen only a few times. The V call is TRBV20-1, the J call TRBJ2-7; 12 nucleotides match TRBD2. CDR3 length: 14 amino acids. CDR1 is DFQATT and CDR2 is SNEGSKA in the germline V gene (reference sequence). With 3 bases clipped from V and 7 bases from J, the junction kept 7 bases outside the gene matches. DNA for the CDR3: TGCAGTGCTAGGACTAGCGGGAGAGGCTGGGAGCAGTACTTC. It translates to CSARTSGRGWEQYF.

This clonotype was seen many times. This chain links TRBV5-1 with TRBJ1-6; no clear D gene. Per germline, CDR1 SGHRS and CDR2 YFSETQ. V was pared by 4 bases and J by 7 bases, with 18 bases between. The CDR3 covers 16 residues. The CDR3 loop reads CASSPRIGMENSPLHF. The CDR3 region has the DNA TGCGCCAGCAGCCCCCGAATAGGAATGGAAAATTCACCCCTCCACTTT.

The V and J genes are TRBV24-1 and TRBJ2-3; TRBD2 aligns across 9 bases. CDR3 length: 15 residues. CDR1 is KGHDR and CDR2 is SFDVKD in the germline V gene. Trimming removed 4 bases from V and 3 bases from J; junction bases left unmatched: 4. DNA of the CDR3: TGTGCCACCAGTGACCCGGGACTAGCAACAGATACGCAGTATTTT. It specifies CATSDPGLATDTQYF.

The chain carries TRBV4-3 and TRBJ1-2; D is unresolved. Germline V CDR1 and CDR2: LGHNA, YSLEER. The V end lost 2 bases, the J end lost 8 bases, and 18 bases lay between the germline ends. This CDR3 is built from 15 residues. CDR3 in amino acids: CASSQYSFPPEGYTF. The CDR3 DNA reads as TGCGCCAGCAGCCAATACAGCTTTCCTCCCGAGGGCTACACCTTC.

The CDR3 region has the DNA TGTGCCACCAGCAGAGGGGCGCGGGGGGGCCTAGGGGAGCAGTTCTTC. It codes for CATSRGARGGLGEQFF. V gene TRBV15 combines with J gene TRBJ2-1; 9 bases map to TRBD2. The CDR3 runs 16 residues. CDR1 LNHNV and CDR2 YYDKDF come from the germline V gene (reference sequence). V lost 1 base, J lost 10 bases, and 11 bases stayed unmatched.

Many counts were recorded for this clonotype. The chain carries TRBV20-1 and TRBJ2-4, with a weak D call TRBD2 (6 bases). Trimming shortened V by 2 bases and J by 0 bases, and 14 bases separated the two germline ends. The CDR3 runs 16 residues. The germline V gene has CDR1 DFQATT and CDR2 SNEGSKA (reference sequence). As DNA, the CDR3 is TGCAGTGCTAGACGGGACTTGAATCTAGCCAAAAACATTCAGTACTTC. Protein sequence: CSARRDLNLAKNIQYF.

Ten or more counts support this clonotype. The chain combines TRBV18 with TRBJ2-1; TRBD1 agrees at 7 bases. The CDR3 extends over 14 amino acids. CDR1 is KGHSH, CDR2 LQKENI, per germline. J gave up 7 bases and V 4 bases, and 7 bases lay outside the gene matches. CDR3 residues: CASSLKTGSNEQFF. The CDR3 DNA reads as TGTGCCAGCTCACTGAAGACAGGGTCGAATGAGCAGTTCTTC.

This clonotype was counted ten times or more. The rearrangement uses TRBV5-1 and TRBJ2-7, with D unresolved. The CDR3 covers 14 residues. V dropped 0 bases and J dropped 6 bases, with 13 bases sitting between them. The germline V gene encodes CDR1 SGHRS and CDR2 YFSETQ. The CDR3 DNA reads TGCGCCAGCAGCTTGGAAGGGTGGGGAACCGAGCAGTACTTC. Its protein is CASSLEGWGTEQYF.

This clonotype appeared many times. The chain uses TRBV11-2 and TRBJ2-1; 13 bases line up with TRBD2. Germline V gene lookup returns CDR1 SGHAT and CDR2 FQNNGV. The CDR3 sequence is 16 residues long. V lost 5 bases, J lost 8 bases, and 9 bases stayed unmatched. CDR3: CASSQGLAGAVYEQFF. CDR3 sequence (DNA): TGTGCCAGCAGCCAAGGACTAGCGGGGGCCGTTTATGAGCAGTTCTTC.

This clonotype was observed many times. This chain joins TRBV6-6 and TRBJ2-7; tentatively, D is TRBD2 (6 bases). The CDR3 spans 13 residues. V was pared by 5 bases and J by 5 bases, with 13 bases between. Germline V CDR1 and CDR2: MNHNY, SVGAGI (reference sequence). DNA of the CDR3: TGTGCCAGCAGTGCGGGACTCCGTAACGAGCAGTACTTC. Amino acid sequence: CASSAGLRNEQYF.

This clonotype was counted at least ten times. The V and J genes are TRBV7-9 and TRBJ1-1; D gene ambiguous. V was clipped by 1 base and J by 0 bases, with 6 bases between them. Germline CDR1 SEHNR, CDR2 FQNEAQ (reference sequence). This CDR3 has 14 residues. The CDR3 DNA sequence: TGTGCCAGCAGCTTAGGCAGCTTGAACACTGAAGCTTTCTTT. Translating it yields CASSLGSLNTEAFF.

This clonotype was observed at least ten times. CDR3 region: CATSASYNEQFF. The CDR3 DNA follows: TGTGCCACCAGTGCCAGCTACAATGAGCAGTTCTTC. The gene calls are TRBV24-1 and TRBJ2-1; no definite D call. The length of the CDR3 is 12 residues. CDR1 and CDR2 (germline): KGHDR, SFDVKD. Trimming removed 5 bases at V and 3 bases at J, with 4 bases between.

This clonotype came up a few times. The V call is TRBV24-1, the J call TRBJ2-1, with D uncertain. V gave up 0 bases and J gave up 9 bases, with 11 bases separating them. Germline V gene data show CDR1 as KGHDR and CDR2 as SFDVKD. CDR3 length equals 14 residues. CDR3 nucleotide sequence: TGTGCCACCAGTGATTTGCTAGGGAAGAGTGAGCAGTTCTTC. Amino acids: CATSDLLGKSEQFF.

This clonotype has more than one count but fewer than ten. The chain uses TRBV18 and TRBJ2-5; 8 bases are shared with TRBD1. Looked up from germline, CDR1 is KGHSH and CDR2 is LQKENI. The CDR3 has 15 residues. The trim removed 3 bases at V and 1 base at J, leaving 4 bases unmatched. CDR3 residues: CASSPIGTGQETQYF. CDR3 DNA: TGTGCCAGCTCACCTATCGGGACAGGCCAAGAGACCCAGTACTTC.

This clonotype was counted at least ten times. The CDR3 spells CSARVPYRGRSYEQYF. The CDR3 DNA sequence: TGCAGTGCTAGAGTACCTTACAGGGGGCGCTCCTACGAGCAGTACTTC. The chain couples TRBV20-1 to TRBJ2-7; 9 nucleotides match TRBD1. The length of the CDR3 is 16 residues. With V trimmed by 1 base and J by 0 bases, 7 bases remained unmatched. Germline CDR1 DFQATT, CDR2 SNEGSKA (reference sequence).

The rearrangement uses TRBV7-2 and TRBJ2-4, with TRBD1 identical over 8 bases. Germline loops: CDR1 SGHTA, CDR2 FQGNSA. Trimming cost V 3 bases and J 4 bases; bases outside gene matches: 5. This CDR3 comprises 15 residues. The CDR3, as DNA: TGTGCCAGCAGCTTGGACAGGGCCCTAAAAAACATTCAGTACTTC. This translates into CASSLDRALKNIQYF.

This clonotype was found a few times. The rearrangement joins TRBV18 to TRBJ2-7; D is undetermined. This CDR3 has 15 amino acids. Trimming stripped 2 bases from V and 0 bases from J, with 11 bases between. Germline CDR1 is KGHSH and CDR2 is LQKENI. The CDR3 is CASSPTALNSYEQYF. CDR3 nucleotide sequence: TGTGCCAGCTCACCAACAGCATTAAACTCCTACGAGCAGTACTTC.

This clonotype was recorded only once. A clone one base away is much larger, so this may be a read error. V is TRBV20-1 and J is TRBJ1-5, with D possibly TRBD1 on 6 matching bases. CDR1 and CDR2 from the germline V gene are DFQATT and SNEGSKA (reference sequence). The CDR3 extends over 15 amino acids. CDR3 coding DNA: TGCAGTGCCAGCCTGCCGGGGGCCGGCAATCAGCCCCAGAATTTT. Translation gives CSASLPGAGNQPQNF.

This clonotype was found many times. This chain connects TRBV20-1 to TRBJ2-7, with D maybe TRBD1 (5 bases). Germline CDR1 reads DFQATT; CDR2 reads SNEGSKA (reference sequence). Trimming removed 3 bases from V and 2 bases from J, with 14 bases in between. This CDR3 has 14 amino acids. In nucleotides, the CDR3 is TGCAGTGCTAGGGGCAGGGTAAAGACCTACGAGCAGTACTTC. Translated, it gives CSARGRVKTYEQYF.

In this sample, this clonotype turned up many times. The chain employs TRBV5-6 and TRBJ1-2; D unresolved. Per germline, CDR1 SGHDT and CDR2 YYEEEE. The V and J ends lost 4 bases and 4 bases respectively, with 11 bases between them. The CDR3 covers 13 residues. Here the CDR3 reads CASSQRRLYGYTF. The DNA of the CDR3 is TGTGCCAGCAGCCAGAGACGGCTCTATGGCTACACCTTC.

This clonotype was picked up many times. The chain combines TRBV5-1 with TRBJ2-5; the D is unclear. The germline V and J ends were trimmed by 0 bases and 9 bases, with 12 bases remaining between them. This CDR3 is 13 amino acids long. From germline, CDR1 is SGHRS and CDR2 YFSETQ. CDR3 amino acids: CASSLGQALAQYF. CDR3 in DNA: TGCGCCAGCAGCTTGGGGCAGGCCTTGGCCCAGTACTTC.

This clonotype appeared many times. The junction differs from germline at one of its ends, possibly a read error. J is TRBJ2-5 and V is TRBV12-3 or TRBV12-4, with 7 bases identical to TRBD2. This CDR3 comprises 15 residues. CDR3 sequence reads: CASSRPAGRLESQYF. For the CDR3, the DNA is TGTGCCAGCAGCCGCCCAGCGGGAAGGCTAGAGTCCCAGTACTTC.

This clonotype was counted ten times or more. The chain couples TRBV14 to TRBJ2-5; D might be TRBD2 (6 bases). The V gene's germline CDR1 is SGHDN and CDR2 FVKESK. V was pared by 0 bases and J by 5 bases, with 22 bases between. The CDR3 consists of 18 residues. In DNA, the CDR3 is TGTGCCAGCAGCCAAGAACGCGTACTAGCATGGGTATTGGAGACCCAGTACTTC. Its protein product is CASSQERVLAWVLETQYF.

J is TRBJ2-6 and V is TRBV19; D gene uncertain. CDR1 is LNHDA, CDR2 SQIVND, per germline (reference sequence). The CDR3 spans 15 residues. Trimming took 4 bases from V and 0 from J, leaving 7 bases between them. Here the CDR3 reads CASSTRASGANVLTF. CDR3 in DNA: TGTGCCAGTAGTACTAGGGCCTCTGGGGCCAACGTCCTGACTTTC.

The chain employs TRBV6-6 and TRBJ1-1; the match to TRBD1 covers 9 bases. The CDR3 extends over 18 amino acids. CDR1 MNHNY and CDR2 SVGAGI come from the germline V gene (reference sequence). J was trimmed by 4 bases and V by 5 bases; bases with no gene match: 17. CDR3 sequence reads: CASSPYRDRVKGGTEAFF. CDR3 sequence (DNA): TGTGCCAGCAGTCCGTACCGGGACAGGGTTAAGGGGGGCACTGAAGCTTTCTTT.